The rows below give T cell receptor beta chains drawn from one sample of a study of OX40 agonist ivuxolimab in advanced cancers. Here immunoSEQ multiplex PCR was the method, and the copy in TCRdb shows in-frame clones only, minus some. The sample has approximately 50,000 clones; more than 70% are singletons. Sequenced material: CD4+ or CD8+ T cells sorted from blood, taken in a trial of the OX40 agonist ivuxolimab. These receptors were obtained from an adult with an advanced solid tumor such as melanoma, head and neck, liver or kidney cancer. Each CDR3 is given with its conserved first and last residue. Fields, in order: CDR3 protein, CDR3 DNA, V gene, clone size, J gene, D gene. The D gene is left open where the match is weak. Not every row has a clone size; where given, it reads once, few, many or a size class.

CASSYRANTEAFF TGTGCCAGCAGTTACAGGGCTAACACTGAAGCTTTCTTT TRBV6-5 . TRBJ1-1 .
CASSAIRGSPLHF TGTGCCAGTAGTGCTATCCGGGGGTCACCCCTCCACTTT TRBV19 . TRBJ1-6 .
CASSPVPGNSPLHF TGTGCCAGCAGCCCCGTCCCCGGGAATTCACCCCTCCACTTT TRBV7-9 few TRBJ1-6 .
CASSPTASTDTQYF TGTGCCAGCTCACCAACCGCTAGCACAGATACGCAGTATTTT TRBV18 . TRBJ2-3 .
CASSLTRGDSNQPQHF TGTGCCAGCAGCTTGACCCGGGGAGATAGCAATCAGCCCCAGCATTTT TRBV5-5 . TRBJ1-5 .
CASSESRQVNQPQHF TGCGCCAGCAGTGAGTCGCGACAGGTCAATCAGCCCCAGCATTTT TRBV10-1 few TRBJ1-5 .
CASSPSGLAGVTGELFF TGTGCCAGCTCACCCTCGGGACTAGCGGGAGTCACCGGGGAGCTGTTTTTT TRBV18 . TRBJ2-2 TRBD2
CASSAPMGALSEAFF TGTGCCAGCAGCGCCCCGATGGGGGCGCTAAGTGAAGCTTTCTTT TRBV5-4 few TRBJ1-1 .
CASSLSLAQETQYF TGTGCCAGCAGCTTATCTCTAGCCCAAGAGACCCAGTACTTC TRBV7-2 once TRBJ2-5 .
CASSRSLGGETYEQYF TGCGCCAGCAGCCGCTCTCTGGGGGGAGAAACCTACGAGCAGTACTTC TRBV5-1 . TRBJ2-7 .
CASSRKRIGSGEAFF TGTGCCAGCAGCCGCAAAAGGATTGGCTCAGGTGAAGCTTTCTTT TRBV21-1 . TRBJ1-1 .
CASSSPQDRGKIGELFF TGTGCCAGCAGCTCACCTCAGGACAGGGGGAAGATCGGGGAGCTGTTTTTT TRBV5-4 . TRBJ2-2 TRBD1
CASSLAANQYEQYF TGTGCCAGCAGCTTAGCAGCGAATCAGTACGAGCAGTACTTC TRBV7-2 . TRBJ2-7 .
CASSLAGLDEKLFF TGTGCCAGCAGCTTAGCGGGCCTCGATGAAAAACTGTTTTTT TRBV11-2 few TRBJ1-4 .
CASSGTGRYEQYF TGTGCCAGCTCCGGGACAGGGAGGTACGAGCAGTACTTC TRBV18 . TRBJ2-7 TRBD1
CASRTTGALEQYF TGTGCCAGCAGGACCACAGGGGCCCTGGAGCAGTACTTC TRBV28 once TRBJ2-7 TRBD1
CASSQDPNFGGNSPLHF TGTGCCAGCAGCCAAGATCCCAACTTTGGGGGTAATTCACCCCTCCACTTT TRBV4-2 . TRBJ1-6 .
CASSLGSRQGKPLHF TGTGCCAGCAGCTTAGGAAGTCGACAGGGTAAACCCCTCCACTTT TRBV7-2 few TRBJ1-6 TRBD1
CDIQGPLRGNTIYF TGTGACATACAGGGCCCCCTAAGAGGAAACACCATATATTTT TRBV7-9 . TRBJ1-3 .
CASGRRGPLYNEQFF TGTGCCAGCGGGCGGAGGGGGCCCCTCTACAATGAGCAGTTCTTC TRBV27 . TRBJ2-1 .
CASNPLPGPYGYTF TGTGCCAGCAACCCTCTTCCGGGGCCCTATGGCTACACCTTC TRBV7-3 . TRBJ1-2 .
CASTRTSGSVEQFF TGCGCCAGCACCCGGACTAGCGGGAGCGTTGAGCAGTTCTTC TRBV10-1 . TRBJ2-1 TRBD2
CASSSNQPQHF TGTGCCAGCAGCAGCAATCAGCCCCAGCATTTT TRBV6-6 . TRBJ1-5 .
CASSSLPGPQETQYF TGCGCCAGCAGCTCCTTACCGGGCCCACAAGAGACCCAGTACTTC TRBV5-1 . TRBJ2-5 .
CASSFGQGRGGANVLTF TGTGCCAGCAGTTTCGGACAGGGCAGGGGGGGGGCCAACGTCCTGACTTTC TRBV27 once TRBJ2-6 TRBD1
CASSLGGGTGSYEQYF TGTGCCAGCAGCTTAGGTGGGGGGACAGGTTCCTACGAGCAGTACTTC TRBV7-8 . TRBJ2-7 TRBD1
CASSLVGGGLQFF TGTGCCAGCAGCTTAGTAGGCGGGGGGCTTCAGTTCTTC TRBV7-2 . TRBJ2-1 TRBD2
CASSAQQGGGNTIYF TGTGCCAGCAGCGCACAGCAGGGAGGTGGAAACACCATATATTTT TRBV9 . TRBJ1-3 .
CASSLYYYEQYF TGTGCCAGCAGCTTATATTACTACGAGCAGTACTTC TRBV7-9 . TRBJ2-7 .
CASSRQAGYEQYF TGTGCCAGCAGCCGGCAAGCAGGGTACGAGCAGTACTTC TRBV14 . TRBJ2-7 .
CASSPTQSLAGVNEQFF TGTGCCAGCTCGCCGACGCAATCCTTAGCGGGAGTCAATGAGCAGTTCTTC TRBV18 . TRBJ2-1 TRBD2
CASSPYGTEQFF TGTGCCAGCTCACCATATGGGACTGAGCAGTTCTTC TRBV18 . TRBJ2-1 .
CASSLRAWGQGNNEQFF TGCGCCAGCAGCCTCCGGGCATGGGGACAGGGAAACAATGAGCAGTTCTTC TRBV4-3 . TRBJ2-1 TRBD1
CAISTGTISGANVLTF TGTGCCATCAGTACAGGTACCATCTCTGGGGCCAACGTCCTGACTTTC TRBV10-3 . TRBJ2-6 .
CASGPGQGGSPLHF TGTGCCAGCGGTCCGGGACAGGGAGGTTCACCCCTCCACTTT TRBV6-1 many TRBJ1-6 TRBD1
CASSKTKGHQLVCGYTF TGTGCCAGCAGCAAGACCAAGGGGCACCAACTGGTGTGTGGCTACACCTTC TRBV21-1 . TRBJ1-2 .
CASSPRGKDTQYF TGTGCCAGCAGCCCCCGGGGCAAGGATACGCAGTATTTT TRBV7-6 . TRBJ2-3 .
CASSSTSWGGQPQHF TGTGCCAGCAGCTCTACGTCGTGGGGGGGTCAGCCCCAGCATTTT TRBV7-2 . TRBJ1-5 .
CASSLFSQTGDKNIQYF TGTGCCAGCAGCTTGTTTAGTCAGACAGGGGACAAAAACATTCAGTACTTC TRBV5-6 . TRBJ2-4 TRBD1
CASSLTGATDYEQYF TGTGCCAGCAGCTTAACAGGGGCCACTGACTACGAGCAGTACTTC TRBV7-3 . TRBJ2-7 .
CASSTLRTSGRVGNYNEQFF TGTGCCAGCAGCACACTCCGGACTAGCGGGAGGGTAGGGAACTACAATGAGCAGTTCTTC TRBV9 once TRBJ2-1 TRBD2
CASSQPGLAFPDTQYF TGTGCCAGCAGCCAACCGGGACTAGCTTTCCCAGATACGCAGTATTTT TRBV5-4 . TRBJ2-3 TRBD2